Shown below are 9 T cell receptor beta chains from a single sample sequenced in a study of T cell responses to AZD1222 COVID-19 vaccine (dated by TCRdb to the early 2020s). Explained via the paper, the time point label denotes: about 28 days (+/-7) after the second vaccine dose. The library was generated by the immunoSEQ multiplex PCR assay. TCRdb took this table from immuneACCESS and kept in-frame rearrangements with V and J called. Such tables lack part of the clones; where checked against another copy, unresolved V genes explain under half of the gap, and the rest is unexplained. The sample table holds under 100,000 clones, of which 89% were seen once. The leading ten clones occupy roughly 5.3% of the sample. Specimen: peripheral blood, collected 28 days after the second AZD1222 dose. Every receptor here comes from an adult who received the AZD1222 COVID-19 vaccine.

V usage is TRBV27 and J usage is TRBJ2-1; 9 positions match TRBD2. This CDR3 contains 16 residues. CDR1 MNHEY and CDR2 SMNVEV come from the germline V gene (reference sequence). J lost 7 bases, V lost 5 bases, and 12 bases had no gene match. The CDR3 DNA is TGTGCCAGCAGTCCTACCCCAGCGGGGGGCTTGAATGAGCAGTTCTTC. Amino acid sequence: CASSPTPAGGLNEQFF.

The table lists this clone with a count of one. This chain connects TRBV14 to TRBJ1-1; D remains unclear. Germline lookup yields CDR1 SGHDN and CDR2 FVKESK. The CDR3 is 14 amino acids. V was cut by 5 bases and J by 4 bases, with 14 bases left in between. The CDR3 nucleotides read TGTGCCAGCAGCTTCCGAATCGGAGCCACTGAAGCTTTCTTT. Its protein is CASSFRIGATEAFF.

The chain uses TRBV6-5 and TRBJ1-3; possibly TRBD1 for D (6 bases). Per the germline V gene, CDR1 is MNHEY and CDR2 is SVGAGI. The CDR3 runs 14 residues. Between the trimmed V and J ends, which lost 7 bases and 1 base, there was a span of 11 bases. CDR3 sequence: CASTNRDSGNTIYF. In DNA form, the CDR3 reads TGTGCCAGCACCAACAGGGATTCTGGAAACACCATATATTTT.

The chain carries TRBV7-6 and TRBJ2-5; 12 nucleotides match TRBD2. Germline V gene sequence: CDR1 SGHVS, CDR2 FNYEAQ. V lost 8 bases, J lost 1 base, and 5 bases stayed unmatched. This CDR3 is 15 amino acids long. CDR3 DNA sequence: TGTGCCAGCGGAAAACTAGCGGGGGGCCAAGAGACCCAGTACTTC. It is translated as CASGKLAGGQETQYF.

The V call is TRBV9, the J call TRBJ1-1; TRBD1 agrees at 8 bases. V was clipped by 0 bases and J by 1 base; unmatched bases: 5. The CDR3 is made up of 16 amino acids. Germline-derived CDR1 and CDR2 are SGDLS and YYNGEE. This CDR3 reads CASSVGQGAGNTEAFF. The CDR3 coding sequence is TGTGCCAGCAGCGTAGGTCAGGGGGCGGGGAACACTGAAGCTTTCTTT.

V gene TRBV7-9 combines with J gene TRBJ1-2, with D perhaps matching TRBD1 (6 bases). CDR3 length: 13 amino acids. V was clipped by 1 base and J by 6 bases, with 9 bases between them. Germline V gene sequence: CDR1 SEHNR, CDR2 FQNEAQ (reference sequence). CDR3 nucleotide sequence: TGTGCCAGCAGCTTAGGAAAGGGGGATGGCTACACCTTC. As protein: CASSLGKGDGYTF.

This clone was seen more than once but under ten times. This chain uses TRBV6-5 with TRBJ2-2, with 7 bases lining up with TRBD2. This CDR3 comprises 16 residues. Germline CDR1 reads MNHEY; CDR2 reads SVGAGI. V lost 3 bases and J lost 6; bases outside the gene matches: 10. In DNA form, the CDR3 reads TGTGCCAGCAGTTATTTCGCGGGGGATTGGGCCGGGGAGCTGTTTTTT. Translation: CASSYFAGDWAGELFF.

The chain carries TRBV6-6 and TRBJ2-1; 15 nucleotides line up with TRBD2. CDR3 length: 18 amino acids. With 5 bases clipped from V and 4 bases from J, the junction kept 9 bases outside the gene matches. Germline CDR1 reads MNHNY; CDR2 reads SVGAGI (reference sequence). CDR3 bases: TGTGCCAGCAGTCCGCGGACTAGCGGGGGGGCTCGTTACAATGAGCAGTTCTTC. Encoded protein: CASSPRTSGGARYNEQFF.

The V call is TRBV5-5, the J call TRBJ1-3; 9 bases map to TRBD1. CDR3 length: 16 amino acids. J lost 1 base, V lost 4 bases, and 6 bases had no gene match. Per the germline V gene, CDR1 is SGHKS and CDR2 is YYEKEE (reference sequence). The CDR3, as DNA: TGTGCCAGCAGCCAACAGGGGGCAAATTCTGGAAACACCATATATTTT. Amino acids: CASSQQGANSGNTIYF.